This T cell receptor (beta chain) emerged from a study of T-cell reconstitution after alpha-beta-depleted transplantation in children. The germline V gene has CDR1 SEHNR and CDR2 FQNEAQ (reference sequence). The CDR3 is 13 residues long. V lost 4 bases to trimming and J lost 2 bases, with 9 bases between them. TCRbeta library construction was performed incorporating unique molecular identifiers. MiXCR, applied by TCRdb to the PCR reads, yields one record per CDR3 protein. The data contain some 500,000 distinct CDR3 sequences, around 20% of them singletons. Sequences were derived from PBMCs from the stem cell graft donor, sampled from the stem cell graft. The receptor was derived from a human donor who donated a stem cell graft to a child with acute lymphoblastic leukemia. The V gene is TRBV7-9, the J gene TRBJ2-7; D is unresolved. The CDR3: CASSWNGAYEQYF. The CDR3 bases are TGTGCCAGCAGCTGGAACGGAGCCTACGAGCAGTACTTC. The whole variable domain, remainder taken from reference TRBV7-9 and TRBJ2-7, is DTGVSQNPRHKITKRGQNVTFRCDPISEHNRLYWYRQTLGQGPEFLTYFQNEAQLEKSRLLSDRFSAERPKGSFSTLEIQRTEQGDSAMYLCASSWNGAYEQYFGPGTRLTVT.